The 14 T cell receptor beta chains below come from one sample, sequenced in a study of beta chain features in type 1 diabetes. The authors reverse transcribed all of the isolated RNA, so sequencing captured expressed TCRB transcripts. Sequenced by immunoSEQ multiplex PCR; TCRdb stores in-frame clones only, minus some. The sample carries under 450,000 clones, more than 11% recorded once. Sample: naive CD4+ T cells from blood. The receptors come from a man under 40 in good health.

The chain recombines TRBV7-2 with TRBJ2-4; TRBD2 matches at 7 bases. CDR1 is SGHTA, CDR2 FQGNSA, per germline. V was clipped by 5 bases and J by 6 bases; unmatched bases: 13. This CDR3 region has 16 residues. CDR3: CASSGQPGLRGNIQYF. For the CDR3, the DNA is TGTGCCAGCAGCGGACAACCGGGACTACGAGGAAACATTCAGTACTTC.

The genes are TRBV30 and TRBJ2-7; no reliable D call. V was pared by 0 bases and J by 3 bases, with 6 bases between. CDR3 length: 12 amino acids. Germline loops: CDR1 GTSNPN, CDR2 SVGIG (reference sequence). As DNA, the CDR3 is TGTGCCTGGAGTGTAGGTGACTACGAGCAGTACGTC. Translated: CAWSVGDYEQYV.

The V call is TRBV7-2, the J call TRBJ2-1, with 8 bases fitting TRBD2. This CDR3 is 15 amino acids long. Trimming cost V 5 bases and J 0 bases; bases outside gene matches: 3. Germline CDR1 is SGHTA and CDR2 is FQGNSA. CDR3 loop: CASSTSGSSYNEQFF. CDR3 nucleotide sequence: TGTGCCAGCAGCACAAGCGGGAGCTCCTACAATGAGCAGTTCTTC.

This clone was recorded a few times. This chain connects TRBV7-8 to TRBJ2-7; 7 bases match TRBD1. The V segment lost 3 bases and the J segment 2 bases; nucleotides outside the gene matches: 7. CDR1 is SGHVS and CDR2 is FQNEAQ in the germline V gene. The CDR3 totals 15 residues. The CDR3 loop reads CASSLHRGSPYEQYF. As DNA, the CDR3 is TGTGCCAGCAGCTTGCACAGGGGTTCCCCCTACGAGCAGTACTTC.

The gene calls are TRBV4-3 and TRBJ1-2; D might be TRBD1 (5 bases). The length of the CDR3 is 18 residues. The ends were cut back, 0 bases at V and 1 base at J, with 18 bases in the middle. Germline CDR1 is LGHNA and CDR2 is YSLEER. DNA for the CDR3: TGCGCCAGCAGCCAAGATGAGGGGACCTCGACGGGTAACTATGGCTACACCTTC. Its translation: CASSQDEGTSTGNYGYTF.

This clone appeared a few times. The chain is built from TRBV7-9 and TRBJ2-7; 7 nucleotides align to TRBD2. From germline, CDR1 is SEHNR and CDR2 FQNEAQ (reference sequence). The CDR3 loop spans 16 amino acids. V lost 4 bases to trimming and J lost 4 bases; unmatched junction nucleotides: 13. CDR3 in amino acids: CASSSATGLAAYEQYV. The DNA of the CDR3 is TGTGCCAGCAGCTCCGCCACGGGTCTAGCGGCGTACGAGCAGTACGTC.

In regard to this clone: In the same sample, other DNA sequences code for this CDR3. This chain joins TRBV15 and TRBJ2-5; D gene uncertain. Deletions cut 0 bases from V and 5 bases from J, with 10 bases between. The CDR3 is made up of 14 amino acids. Germline V CDR1 and CDR2: LNHNV, YYDKDF (reference sequence). CDR3 bases: TGTGCCACCAGCAGAGATCGGTCTAGTGAGACCCAGTACTTC. It yields the protein CATSRDRSSETQYF. The full variable domain, in which reference TRBV15 and TRBJ2-5 provide the parts outside the CDR3, is DAMVIQNPRYQVTQFGKPVTLSCSQTLNHNVMYWYQQKSSQAPKLLFHYYDKDFNNEADTPDNFQSRRPNTSFCFLDIRSPGLGDTAMYLCATSRDRSSETQYFGPGTRLLVL.

In DNA form, the CDR3 reads TGTGCCAGCAGCGTTAGCGGGGGGAACAATGAGCAGTTCTTC. Translated, it gives CASSVSGGNNEQFF. The chain combines TRBV9 with TRBJ2-1, with 10 positions matching TRBD2. Trimming cost V 2 bases and J 5 bases; bases outside gene matches: 1. This CDR3 has 14 amino acids. Germline-derived CDR1 and CDR2 are SGDLS and YYNGEE. Combining the CDR3 with reference TRBV9 and TRBJ2-1 gives the whole variable domain DSGVTQTPKHLITATGQRVTLRCSPRSGDLSVYWYQQSLDQGLQFLIQYYNGEERAKGNILERFSAQQFPDLHSELNLSSLELGDSALYFCASSVSGGNNEQFFGPGTRLTVL.

The sample holds a few counts of this clone. This rearrangement joins TRBV5-1 to TRBJ2-1; D assignment may be TRBD1 or TRBD2 (5 bases each). V lost 3 bases and J lost 10, with 14 bases in between. Germline lookup yields CDR1 SGHRS and CDR2 YFSETQ. The CDR3 runs to 13 residues. Written as DNA, the CDR3 is TGCGCCAGCAGCTGGGGACCCCTGGCAGAGCAGTTCTTC. Residues: CASSWGPLAEQFF.

This clone was seen a handful of times. The chain joins TRBV4-2 to TRBJ2-3, with D uncertain. This CDR3 has 16 residues. Trimming took 4 bases from V and 3 from J, leaving 17 bases between them. Germline V gives CDR1 LGHNA, CDR2 YNFKEQ. CDR3 in DNA: TGTGCCAGCAGCCTGGGCCACAAGTCAGATACAGATACGCAGTATTTT. Its protein is CASSLGHKSDTDTQYF.

In DNA, the CDR3 is TGCGCCAGCAGCCAAGAGGGGCGGGAGAACACCGGGGAGCTGTTTTTT. Translation: CASSQEGRENTGELFF. The chain combines TRBV4-3 with TRBJ2-2, with D maybe TRBD2 (6 bases). Germline loops: CDR1 LGHNA, CDR2 YSLEER. The CDR3 loop spans 16 amino acids. The germline V and J ends were trimmed by 0 bases and 1 base, with 9 bases remaining between them.

V and J are TRBV30 and TRBJ2-1, with unresolved D. The V gene lost 2 bases and the J gene lost 8 bases, with 10 bases spanning the gap. There are 12 residues in the CDR3. Germline values: CDR1 GTSNPN, CDR2 SVGIG (reference sequence). DNA of the CDR3: TGTGCCTGGAGTAAGTCAAGCGATGAGCAGTTCTTC. Amino acid sequence: CAWSKSSDEQFF.

The V call is TRBV7-8, the J call TRBJ1-2; a weak D match, TRBD1 (5 bases). The CDR3 is 14 residues long. V lost 1 base, J lost 4 bases, and 10 bases lay in between. The germline gives CDR1 SGHVS, CDR2 FQNEAQ. The CDR3, as DNA: TGTGCCAGCAGCTTAGTCAGGACAAGCTATGGCTACACCTTC. Translating it yields CASSLVRTSYGYTF.

The gene calls are TRBV29-1 and TRBJ2-4; unclear D gene. The CDR3 consists of 15 residues. V lost 2 bases to trimming and J lost 0 bases, with 11 bases between them. Germline V gives CDR1 SQVTM, CDR2 ANQGSEA. This CDR3 reads CSVERADLAKNIQYF. The CDR3 bases are TGCAGCGTTGAAAGGGCCGACCTAGCCAAAAACATTCAGTACTTC.